This T cell receptor (beta chain) was captured by sequencing in a study of response to subunit inactivated influenza vaccine (dated by TCRdb to between 2018 and 2020). Regarding the complete study: To follow how T cells responded to a trivalent subunit inactivated influenza vaccine, the researchers relied on deep quantitative profiling of the T cell receptor repertoire.

Receptors were amplified or captured by RT-PCR. Sequenced using an Illumina HiSeq 2500. TCRdb took the public reads, trimmed them with fastp at Q25, ran MiXCR for clone calling and kept in-frame beta chains. Each entry is one CDR3 protein sequence, shown with its most common DNA and genes. The sample includes around 760,000 distinct CDR3 sequences, with around 13% observed a single time. Around 7% of the sample goes to the ten largest clones. V is trimmed back by 1 base and J by 4 bases, and the junction contains 8 bases that no gene match accounts for. From the germline V gene (reference sequence), CDR1 is DFQATT and CDR2 is SNEGSKA. Taken from cysteine to phenylalanine, the CDR3 has 17 residues. Only the CDR3 DNA is retained, 51 bases long and in frame from the first base. In its sample, this clonotype was seen a few times. Its antigen target is currently unknown. Per-nucleotide qualities are absent, and no much larger clonotype sits a single base away.

Results and caveats for the whole study, not just this receptor: It was suggested by the authors that each seasonal influenza vaccination may recruit only a limited number of new T cells.

The TCR sequence derives from a man between 50 and 59 years old who received an inactivated influenza vaccine. Donor details come from another sample of the same person, matched by shared clones. The source material was PBMCs from blood, sampled around 14 days before vaccination. The chain joins TRBV20-1 to TRBJ2-6, and 9 junction bases match TRBD1. DNA sequence: TGCAGTGCTAGAGTGCCGGGGACAGGGTACGGGGCCAACGTCCTGACTTTC. It specifies CSARVPGTGYGANVLTF.